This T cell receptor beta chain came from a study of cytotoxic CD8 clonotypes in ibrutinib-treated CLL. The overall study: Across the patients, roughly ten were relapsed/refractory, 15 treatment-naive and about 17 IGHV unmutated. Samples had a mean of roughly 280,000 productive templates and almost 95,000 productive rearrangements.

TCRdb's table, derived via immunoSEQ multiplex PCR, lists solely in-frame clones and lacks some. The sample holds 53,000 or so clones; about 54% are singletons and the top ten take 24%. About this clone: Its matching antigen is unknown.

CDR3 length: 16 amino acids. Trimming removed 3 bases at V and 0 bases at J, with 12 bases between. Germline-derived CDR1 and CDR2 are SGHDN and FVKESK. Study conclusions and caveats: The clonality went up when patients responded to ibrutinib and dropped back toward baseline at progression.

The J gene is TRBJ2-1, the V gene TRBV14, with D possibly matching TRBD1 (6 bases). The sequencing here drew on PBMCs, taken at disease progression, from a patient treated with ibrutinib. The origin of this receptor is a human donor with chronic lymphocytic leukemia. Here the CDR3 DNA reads TGTGCCAGCAGCCAGGAATGGACAGACTCCTACAATGAGCAGTTCTTC. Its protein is CASSQEWTDSYNEQFF.